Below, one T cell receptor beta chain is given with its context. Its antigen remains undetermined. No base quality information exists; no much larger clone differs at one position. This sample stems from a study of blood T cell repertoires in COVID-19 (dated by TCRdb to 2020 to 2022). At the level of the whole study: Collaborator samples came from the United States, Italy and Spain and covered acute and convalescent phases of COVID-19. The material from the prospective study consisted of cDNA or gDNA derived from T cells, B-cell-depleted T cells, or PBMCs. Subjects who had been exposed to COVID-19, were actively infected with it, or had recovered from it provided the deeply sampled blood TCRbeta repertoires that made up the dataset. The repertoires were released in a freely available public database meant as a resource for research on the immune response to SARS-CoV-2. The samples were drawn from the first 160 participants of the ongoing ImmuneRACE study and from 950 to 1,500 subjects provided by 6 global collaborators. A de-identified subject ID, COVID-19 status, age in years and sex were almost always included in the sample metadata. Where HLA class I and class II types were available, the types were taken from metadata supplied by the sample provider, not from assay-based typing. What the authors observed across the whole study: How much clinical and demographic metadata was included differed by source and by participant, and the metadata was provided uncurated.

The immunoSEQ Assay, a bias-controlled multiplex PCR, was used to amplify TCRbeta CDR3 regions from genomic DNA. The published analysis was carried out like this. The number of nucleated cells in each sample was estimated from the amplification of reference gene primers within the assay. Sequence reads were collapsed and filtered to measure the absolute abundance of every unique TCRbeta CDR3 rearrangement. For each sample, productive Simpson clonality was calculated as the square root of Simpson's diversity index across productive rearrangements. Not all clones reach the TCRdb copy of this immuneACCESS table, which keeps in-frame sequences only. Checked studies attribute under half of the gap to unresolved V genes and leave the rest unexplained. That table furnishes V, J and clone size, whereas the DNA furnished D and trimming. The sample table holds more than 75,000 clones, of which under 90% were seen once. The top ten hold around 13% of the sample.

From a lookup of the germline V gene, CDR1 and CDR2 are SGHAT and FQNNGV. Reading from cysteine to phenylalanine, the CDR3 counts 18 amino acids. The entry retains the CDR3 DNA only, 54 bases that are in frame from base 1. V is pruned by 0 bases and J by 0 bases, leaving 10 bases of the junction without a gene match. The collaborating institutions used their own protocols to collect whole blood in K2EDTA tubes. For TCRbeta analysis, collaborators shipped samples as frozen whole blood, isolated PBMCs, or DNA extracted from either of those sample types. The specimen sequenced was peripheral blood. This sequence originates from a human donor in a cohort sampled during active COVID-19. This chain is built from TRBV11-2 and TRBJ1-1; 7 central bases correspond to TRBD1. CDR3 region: CASSLDLRAQGLNTEAFF. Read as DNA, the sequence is TGTGCCAGCAGCTTAGACCTGAGGGCACAGGGGCTGAACACTGAAGCTTTCTTT.